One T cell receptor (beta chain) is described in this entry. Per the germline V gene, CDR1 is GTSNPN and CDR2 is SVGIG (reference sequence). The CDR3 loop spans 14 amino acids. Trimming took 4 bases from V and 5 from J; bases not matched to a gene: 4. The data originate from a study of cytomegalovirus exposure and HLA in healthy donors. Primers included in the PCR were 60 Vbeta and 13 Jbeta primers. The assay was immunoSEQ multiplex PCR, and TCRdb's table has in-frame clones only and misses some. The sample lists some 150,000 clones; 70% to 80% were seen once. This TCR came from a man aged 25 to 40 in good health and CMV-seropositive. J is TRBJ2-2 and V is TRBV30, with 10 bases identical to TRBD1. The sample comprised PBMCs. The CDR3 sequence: CAWNGQGETGELFF. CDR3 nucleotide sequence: TGTGCCTGGAATGGACAGGGGGAAACCGGGGAGCTGTTTTTT. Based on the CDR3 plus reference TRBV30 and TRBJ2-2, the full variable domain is SQTIHQWPATLVQPVGSPLSLECTVEGTSNPNLYWYRQAAGRGLQLLFYSVGIGQISSEVPQNLSASRPQDRQFILSSKKLLLSDSGFYLCAWNGQGETGELFFGEGSRLTVL.